These T cell receptor beta chains were read from a single sample in a study of T-cell reconstitution after alpha-beta-depleted transplantation in children. In TCRdb, the PCR reads were re-called with MiXCR into one record per CDR3 protein. The data contain roughly 100,000 distinct CDR3 sequences, 6% of them seen just once; the ten biggest clones take up roughly 6.1%. The sample here was PBMCs, mostly from graft donor cells, taken 60 days after TCRalphabeta/CD19-depleted stem cell transplant. All receptors come from a female patient aged 2-9 years who had a stem cell transplant for Fanconi anemia, so the T cells may come from the graft donor. CDR3s include the opening cysteine and the closing phenylalanine or tryptophan. The D gene is left open where the match is weak. Size is omitted from some rows. Given values are once, few, many or a class for expanded clones.

.	TRBV2	15	TRBJ2-3	.	CASKFIGFGDDTQYF	TGTGCCAGCAAGTTTATCGGGTTTGGCGACGATACGCAGTATTTT
.	TRBV5-6	15	TRBJ2-7	TRBD2	CASSLRRTRTYEQYF	TGTGCCAGCAGCCTCCGGAGGACTAGAACCTACGAGCAGTACTTC
few	TRBV12-3/TRBV12-4	15	TRBJ2-1	TRBD2	CASSWYGRPNNEQFF	TGTGCCAGCAGTTGGTACGGGAGGCCCAACAATGAGCAGTTCTTC
many	TRBV4-1	13	TRBJ2-1	TRBD1	CASIGQGANEQFF	TGCGCCAGCATCGGACAGGGGGCCAATGAGCAGTTCTTC
many	TRBV12-3/TRBV12-4	14	TRBJ1-4	.	CASSGGPTNEKLFF	TGTGCCAGCAGCGGGGGACCAACTAATGAAAAACTGTTTTTT
many	TRBV28	14	TRBJ1-1	.	CASREPGQNTEAFF	TGTGCCAGCAGGGAACCGGGACAGAACACTGAAGCTTTCTTT
many	TRBV29-1	14	TRBJ2-5	TRBD1	CSVEGTGVRETQYF	TGCAGCGTTGAGGGGACAGGGGTGAGAGAGACCCAGTACTTC
many	TRBV7-3	13	TRBJ2-2	.	CASSVLRGGELFF	TGTGCCAGCAGCGTTCTTCGCGGCGGGGAGCTGTTTTTT
many	TRBV7-8	13	TRBJ2-7	.	CASRRTDAYGQYF	TGTGCCAGCAGAAGGACAGACGCCTACGGGCAGTACTTC
.	TRBV3-1	17	TRBJ1-2	TRBD1	CASSQGQGTNGGYGYTF	TGTGCCAGCAGCCAAGGACAGGGAACTAATGGGGGCTATGGCTACACCTTC
.	TRBV7-3	16	TRBJ2-1	.	CASSLTAGTHYNEQFF	TGTGCCAGCAGCTTAACCGCGGGGACACATTACAATGAGCAGTTCTTC
many	TRBV5-1	16	TRBJ2-4	.	CASSPRVGTTKNIQYF	TGCGCCAGCAGCCCCAGGGTGGGAACCACCAAAAACATTCAGTACTTC
many	TRBV7-2	14	TRBJ2-3	.	CASSLNGGGDTQYF	TGTGCCAGCAGCTTAAACGGGGGAGGTGATACGCAGTATTTT
.	TRBV13	15	TRBJ2-1	.	CASSPRGDNYNEQFF	TGTGCCAGCTCCCCTCGGGGGGACAATTACAATGAGCAGTTCTTC
few	TRBV5-6	15	TRBJ2-5	.	CASSLGPQRKETQYF	TGTGCCAGCAGCTTGGGCCCGCAGCGGAAAGAGACCCAGTACTTC
many	TRBV29-1	13	TRBJ1-4	.	CSVDEGMAEKLFF	TGCAGCGTTGACGAGGGTATGGCTGAAAAACTGTTTTTT
.	TRBV18	16	TRBJ1-3	.	CASSPVTGAVGNTIYF	TGTGCCAGCTCACCAGTGACAGGCGCTGTCGGAAACACCATATATTTT
many	TRBV2	12	TRBJ2-5	.	CASKVEEETQYF	TGTGCCAGCAAGGTCGAAGAGGAGACCCAGTACTTC
many	TRBV18	12	TRBJ2-5	.	CASSPIQETQYF	TGTGCCAGCTCCCCTATACAAGAGACCCAGTACTTC
many	TRBV10-3	13	TRBJ2-1	.	CAISGKFSNEQFF	TGTGCCATCAGTGGGAAGTTTAGCAATGAGCAGTTCTTC
many	TRBV12-3/TRBV12-4	14	TRBJ2-5	TRBD1	CASSYTGAVETQYF	TGTGCCAGCAGTTATACAGGGGCGGTGGAGACCCAGTACTTC
many	TRBV5-1	17	TRBJ2-3	.	CASSLASRGGGTDTQYF	TGCGCCAGCAGCTTGGCCTCTAGGGGGGGGGGCACAGATACGCAGTATTTT
.	TRBV4-2	17	TRBJ2-7	TRBD2	CASSQDPLAGGFREQYF	TGTGCCAGCAGCCAAGACCCTCTAGCGGGGGGGTTCCGCGAGCAGTACTTC
many	TRBV5-1	15	TRBJ2-1	.	CASSLGESFYNEQFF	TGCGCCAGCAGCTTGGGTGAGTCTTTCTACAATGAGCAGTTCTTC
many	TRBV10-3	11	TRBJ2-5	.	CAIRQGETQYF	TGTGCCATCAGACAGGGAGAGACCCAGTACTTC
.	TRBV5-1	14	TRBJ1-2	TRBD1	CASSLSEQGYGYTF	TGCGCCAGCAGCTTGAGCGAACAGGGGTATGGCTACACCTTC
few	TRBV20-1	14	TRBJ2-3	.	CSARLLVNTDTQYF	TGCAGTGCTAGACTACTAGTGAACACAGATACGCAGTATTTT
.	TRBV5-1	13	TRBJ1-1	.	CASSPALNTEAFF	TGCGCCAGCAGCCCGGCATTGAACACTGAAGCTTTCTTT
.	TRBV7-2	15	TRBJ2-5	.	CASSPEGLREETQYF	TGTGCCAGCAGCCCTGAGGGGCTAAGGGAAGAGACCCAGTACTTC
few	TRBV3-1	19	TRBJ2-7	TRBD2	CASSQGPGTSGGAPLEQYF	TGTGCCAGCAGCCAAGGCCCCGGGACTAGCGGGGGGGCCCCTCTCGAGCAGTACTTC
.	TRBV2	14	TRBJ1-3	.	CASRISGAGNTIYF	TGTGCCAGCAGGATCTCAGGGGCTGGAAACACCATATATTTT
many	TRBV7-9	15	TRBJ2-7	TRBD2	CASSLPGTSGTEQYF	TGTGCCAGCAGCTTACCAGGGACTAGCGGGACCGAGCAGTACTTC
few	TRBV7-9	14	TRBJ2-3	.	CASSFASGTDTQYF	TGTGCCAGCAGCTTCGCTAGCGGCACAGATACGCAGTATTTT
many	TRBV2	14	TRBJ2-2	.	CASRDGRNTGELFF	TGTGCCAGCAGGGACGGGCGCAACACCGGGGAGCTGTTTTTT
medium-sized	TRBV11-2	16	TRBJ2-1	TRBD2	CASSGSGKSSYNEQFF	TGTGCCAGCAGCGGTAGCGGGAAGAGCTCCTACAATGAGCAGTTCTTC